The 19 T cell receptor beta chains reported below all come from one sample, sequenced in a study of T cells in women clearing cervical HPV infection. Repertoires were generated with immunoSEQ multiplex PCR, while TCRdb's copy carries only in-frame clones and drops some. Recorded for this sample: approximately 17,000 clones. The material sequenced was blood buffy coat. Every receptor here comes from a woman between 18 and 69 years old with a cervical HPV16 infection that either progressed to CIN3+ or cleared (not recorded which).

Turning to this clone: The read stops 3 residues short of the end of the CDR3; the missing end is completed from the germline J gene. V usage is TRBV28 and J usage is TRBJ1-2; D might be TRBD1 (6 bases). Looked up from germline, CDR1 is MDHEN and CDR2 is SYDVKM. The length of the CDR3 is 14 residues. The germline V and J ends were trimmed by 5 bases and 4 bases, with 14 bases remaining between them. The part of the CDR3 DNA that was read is TGTGCCAGCAGTATCCGGGACATGGGCTATGGC. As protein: CASSIRDMGYG. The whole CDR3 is CASSIRDMGYGYTF.

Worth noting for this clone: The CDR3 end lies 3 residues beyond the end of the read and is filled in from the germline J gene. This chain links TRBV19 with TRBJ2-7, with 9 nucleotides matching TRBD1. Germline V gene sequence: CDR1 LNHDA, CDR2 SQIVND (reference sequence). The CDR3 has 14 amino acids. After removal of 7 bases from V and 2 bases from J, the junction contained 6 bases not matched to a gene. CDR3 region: CASNYRGRPYEQYF. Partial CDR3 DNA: TGTGCCAGTAACTACAGGGGGCGACCCTACGAG.

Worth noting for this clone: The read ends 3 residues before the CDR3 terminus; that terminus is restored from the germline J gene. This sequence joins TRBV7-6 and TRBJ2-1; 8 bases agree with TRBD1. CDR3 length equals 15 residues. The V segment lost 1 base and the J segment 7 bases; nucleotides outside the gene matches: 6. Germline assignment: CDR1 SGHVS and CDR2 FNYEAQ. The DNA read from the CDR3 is TGTGCCAGCAGCTTAGGGTGGCAGGGGGCTAATGAG. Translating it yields CASSLGWQGANE. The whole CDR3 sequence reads CASSLGWQGANEQFF.

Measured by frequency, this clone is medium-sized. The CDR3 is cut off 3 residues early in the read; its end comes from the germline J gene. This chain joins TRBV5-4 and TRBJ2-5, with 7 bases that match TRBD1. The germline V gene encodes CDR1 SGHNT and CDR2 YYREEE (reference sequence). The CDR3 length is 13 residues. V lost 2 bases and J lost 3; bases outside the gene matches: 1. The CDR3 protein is CASSFDREETQYF. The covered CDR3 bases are TGTGCCAGCAGCTTTGACAGGGAAGAGACC.

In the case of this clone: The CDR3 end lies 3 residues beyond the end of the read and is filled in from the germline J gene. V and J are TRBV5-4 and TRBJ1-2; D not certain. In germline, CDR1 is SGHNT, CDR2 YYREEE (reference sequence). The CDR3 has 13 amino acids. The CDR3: CASSFSSAYGYTF. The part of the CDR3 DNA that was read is TGTGCCAGCAGCTTTTCATCCGCGTACGGC.

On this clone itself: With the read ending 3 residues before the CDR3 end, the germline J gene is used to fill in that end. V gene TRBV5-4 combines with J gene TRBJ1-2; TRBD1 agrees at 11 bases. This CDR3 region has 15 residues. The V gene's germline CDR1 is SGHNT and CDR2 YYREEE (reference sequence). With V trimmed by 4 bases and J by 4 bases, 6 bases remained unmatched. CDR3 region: CASSTGTGGLYGYTF. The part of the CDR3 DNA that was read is TGTGCCAGCAGCACCGGGACAGGGGGGCTCTATGGC.

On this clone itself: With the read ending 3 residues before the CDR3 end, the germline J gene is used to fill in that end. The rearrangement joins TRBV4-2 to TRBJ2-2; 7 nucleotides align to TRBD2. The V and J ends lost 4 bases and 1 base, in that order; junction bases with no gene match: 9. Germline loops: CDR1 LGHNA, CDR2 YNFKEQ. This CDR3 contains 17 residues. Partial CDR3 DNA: TGTGCCAGCAGCCCTCGAGGCGGGAGAGGGAACACCGGGGAG. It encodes CASSPRGGRGNTGE. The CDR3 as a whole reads CASSPRGGRGNTGELFF.

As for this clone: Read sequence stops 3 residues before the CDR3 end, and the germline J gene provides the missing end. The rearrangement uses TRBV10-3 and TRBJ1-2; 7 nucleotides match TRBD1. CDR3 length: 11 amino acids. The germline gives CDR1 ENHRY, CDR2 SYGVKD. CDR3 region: CATRTGSGYTF. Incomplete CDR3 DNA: TGTGCCACCCGGACAGGATCCGGC.

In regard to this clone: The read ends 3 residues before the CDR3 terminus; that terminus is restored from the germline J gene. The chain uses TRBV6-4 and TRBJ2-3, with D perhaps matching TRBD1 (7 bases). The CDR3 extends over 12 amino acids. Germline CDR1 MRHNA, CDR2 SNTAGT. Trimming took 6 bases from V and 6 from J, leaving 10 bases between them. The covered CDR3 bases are TGTGCCAGCAGCCAGGGGGGTGATACG. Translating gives CASSQGGDT. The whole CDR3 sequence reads CASSQGGDTQYF.

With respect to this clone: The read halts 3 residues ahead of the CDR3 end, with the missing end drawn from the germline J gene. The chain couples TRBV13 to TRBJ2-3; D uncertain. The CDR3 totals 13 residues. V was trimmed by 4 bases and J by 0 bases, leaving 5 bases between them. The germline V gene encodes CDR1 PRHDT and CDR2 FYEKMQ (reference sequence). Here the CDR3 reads CASSSLSTDTQYF. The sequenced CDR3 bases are TGTGCCAGCAGCTCCCTTAGCACAGATACG.

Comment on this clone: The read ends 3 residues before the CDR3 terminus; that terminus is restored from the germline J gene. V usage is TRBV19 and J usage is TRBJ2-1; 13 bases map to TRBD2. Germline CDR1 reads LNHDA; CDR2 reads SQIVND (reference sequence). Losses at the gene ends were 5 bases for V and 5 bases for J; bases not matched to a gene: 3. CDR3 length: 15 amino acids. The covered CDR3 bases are TGTGCCAGTAGTCGGACTAGCGGGAGAAACAATGAG. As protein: CASSRTSGRNNE. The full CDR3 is CASSRTSGRNNEQFF.

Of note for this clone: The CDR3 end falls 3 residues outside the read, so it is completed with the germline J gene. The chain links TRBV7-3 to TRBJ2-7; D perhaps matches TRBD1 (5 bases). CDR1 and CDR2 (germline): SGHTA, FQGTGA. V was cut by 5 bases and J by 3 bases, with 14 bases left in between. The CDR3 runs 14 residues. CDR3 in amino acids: CASSPLGQGYEQYF. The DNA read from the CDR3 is TGTGCCAGCAGCCCCCTCGGGCAGGGCTACGAG.

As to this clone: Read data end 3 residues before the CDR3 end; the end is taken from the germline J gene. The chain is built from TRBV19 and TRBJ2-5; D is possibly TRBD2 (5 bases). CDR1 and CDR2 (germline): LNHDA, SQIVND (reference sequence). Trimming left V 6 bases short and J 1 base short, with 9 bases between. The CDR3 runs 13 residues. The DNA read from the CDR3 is TGTGCCAGTAGCCGGACTCGCCAAGAGACC. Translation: CASSRTRQET. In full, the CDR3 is CASSRTRQETQYF.

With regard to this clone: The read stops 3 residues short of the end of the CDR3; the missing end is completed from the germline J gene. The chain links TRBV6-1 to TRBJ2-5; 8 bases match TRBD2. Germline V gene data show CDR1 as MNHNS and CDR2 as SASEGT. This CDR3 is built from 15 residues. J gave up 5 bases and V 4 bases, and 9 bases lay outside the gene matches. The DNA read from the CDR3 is TGTGCCAGCAGTGGGGTCGGGGGGGCCTGGGAGACC. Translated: CASSGVGGAWET. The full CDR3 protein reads CASSGVGGAWETQYF.

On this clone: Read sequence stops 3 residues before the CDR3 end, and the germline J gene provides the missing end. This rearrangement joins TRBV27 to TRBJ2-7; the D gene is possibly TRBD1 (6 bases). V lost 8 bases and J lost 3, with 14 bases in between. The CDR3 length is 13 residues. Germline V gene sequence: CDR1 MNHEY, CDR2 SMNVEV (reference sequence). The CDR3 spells CASAQGRSYEQYF. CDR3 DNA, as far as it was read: TGTGCCAGCGCACAGGGAAGGAGCTACGAG.

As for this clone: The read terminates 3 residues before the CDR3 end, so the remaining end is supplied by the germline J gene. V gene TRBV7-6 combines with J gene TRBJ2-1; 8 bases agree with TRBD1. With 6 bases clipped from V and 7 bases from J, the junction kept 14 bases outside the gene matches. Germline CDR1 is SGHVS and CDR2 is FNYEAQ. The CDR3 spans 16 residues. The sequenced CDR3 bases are TGTGCCAGCAGAAACTGGGGCAGGGGGCCGGGAAATGAG. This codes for CASRNWGRGPGNE. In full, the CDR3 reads CASRNWGRGPGNEQFF.

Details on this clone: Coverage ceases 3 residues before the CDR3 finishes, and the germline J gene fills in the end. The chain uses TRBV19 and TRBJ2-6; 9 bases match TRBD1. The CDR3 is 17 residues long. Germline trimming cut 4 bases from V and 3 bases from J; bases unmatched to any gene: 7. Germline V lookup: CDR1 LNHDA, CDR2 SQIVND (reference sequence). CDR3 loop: CASSKGQGMHGANVLTF. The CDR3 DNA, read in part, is TGTGCCAGTAGTAAGGGACAGGGAATGCATGGGGCCAACGTC.

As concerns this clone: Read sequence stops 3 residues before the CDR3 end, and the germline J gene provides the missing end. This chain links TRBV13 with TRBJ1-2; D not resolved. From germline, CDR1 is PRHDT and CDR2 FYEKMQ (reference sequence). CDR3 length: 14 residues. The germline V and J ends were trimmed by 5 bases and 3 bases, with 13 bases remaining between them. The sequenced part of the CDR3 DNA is TGTGCCAGCAGCCCCCGGAGCGCTCACTATGGC. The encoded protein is CASSPRSAHYG. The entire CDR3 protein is CASSPRSAHYGYTF.

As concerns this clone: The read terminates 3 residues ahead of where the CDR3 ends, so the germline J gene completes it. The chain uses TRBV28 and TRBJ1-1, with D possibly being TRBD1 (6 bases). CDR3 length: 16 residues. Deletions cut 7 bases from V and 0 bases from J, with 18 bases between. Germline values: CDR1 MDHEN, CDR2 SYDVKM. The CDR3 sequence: CASKVSQGRVNTEAFF. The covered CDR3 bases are TGTGCCAGCAAGGTTAGTCAGGGGCGAGTGAACACTGAA.